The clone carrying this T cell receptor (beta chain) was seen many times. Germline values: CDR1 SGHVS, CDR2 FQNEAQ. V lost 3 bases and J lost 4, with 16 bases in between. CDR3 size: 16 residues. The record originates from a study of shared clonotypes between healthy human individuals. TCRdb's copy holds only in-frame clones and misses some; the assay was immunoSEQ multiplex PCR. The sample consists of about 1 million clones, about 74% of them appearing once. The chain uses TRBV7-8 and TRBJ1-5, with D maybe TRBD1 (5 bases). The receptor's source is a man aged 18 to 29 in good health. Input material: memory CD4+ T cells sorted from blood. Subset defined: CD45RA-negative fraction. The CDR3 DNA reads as TGTGCCAGCAGCTTTCTCGGGGGACGGTCTAATCAGCCCCAGCATTTT. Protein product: CASSFLGGRSNQPQHF.